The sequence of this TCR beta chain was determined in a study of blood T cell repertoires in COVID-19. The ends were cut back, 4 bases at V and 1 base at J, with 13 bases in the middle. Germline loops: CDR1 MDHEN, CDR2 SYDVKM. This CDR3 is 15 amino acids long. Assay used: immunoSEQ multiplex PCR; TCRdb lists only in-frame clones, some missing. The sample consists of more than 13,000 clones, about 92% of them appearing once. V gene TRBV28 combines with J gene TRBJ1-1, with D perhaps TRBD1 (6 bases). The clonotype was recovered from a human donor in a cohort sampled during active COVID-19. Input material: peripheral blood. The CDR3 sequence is CASSYRVTGNTEAFF. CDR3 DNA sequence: TGTGCCAGCAGTTACAGGGTTACGGGGAACACTGAAGCTTTCTTT.